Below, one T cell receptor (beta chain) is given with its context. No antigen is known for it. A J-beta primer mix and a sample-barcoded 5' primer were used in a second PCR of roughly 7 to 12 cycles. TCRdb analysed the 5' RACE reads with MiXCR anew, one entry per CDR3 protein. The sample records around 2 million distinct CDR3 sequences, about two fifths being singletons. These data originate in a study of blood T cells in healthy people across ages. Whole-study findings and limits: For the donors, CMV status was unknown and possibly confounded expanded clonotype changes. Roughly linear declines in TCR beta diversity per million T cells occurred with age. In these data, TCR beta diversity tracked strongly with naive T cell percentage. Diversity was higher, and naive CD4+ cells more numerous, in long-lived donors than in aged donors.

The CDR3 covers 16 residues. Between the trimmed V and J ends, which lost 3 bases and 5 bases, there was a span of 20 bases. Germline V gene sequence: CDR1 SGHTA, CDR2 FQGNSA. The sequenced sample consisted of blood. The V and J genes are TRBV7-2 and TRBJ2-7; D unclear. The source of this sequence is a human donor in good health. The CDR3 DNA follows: TGTGCCAGCAGCTTGGGCAGAGAGTTAAGGTGGGACGAGCAGTACTTC. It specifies CASSLGRELRWDEQYF.